A single sample is the source of the 12 T cell receptor beta chains below, sequenced in a study of T cells in Graves' hyperthyroidism and ophthalmopathy. Researchers took RNA transcripts and amplified the TCR beta CDR3 regions from them. In the first-round RT-PCR of the TCR CDR3, the HTBI primer set was used. One entry per CDR3 protein, called by TCRdb with MiXCR from the multiplex PCR reads. The table shows some 510,000 distinct CDR3 sequences, with under 60% occurring only once. The specimen was peripheral blood or thyroid tissue (not recorded which). These receptor sequences come from a woman aged 18-29 years with Graves' hyperthyroidism.

V and J are TRBV7-9 and TRBJ2-5, with D possibly matching TRBD2 (6 bases). This CDR3 is built from 14 residues. V gave up 3 bases and J gave up 7 bases, with 15 bases separating them. Germline-derived CDR1 and CDR2 are SEHNR and FQNEAQ (reference sequence). The CDR3 here is CASSFPAGAGTQYF. The CDR3 DNA is TGTGCCAGCAGCTTTCCGGCCGGAGCGGGGACCCAGTACTTC.

A word on this clonotype: Since a much larger clone is just one base distant, this may be a read error. The final CDR3 position lacks the conserved phenylalanine or tryptophan, pointing to a likely read error. The CDR3 spells CSVEDLQHDRESSGANVLTS. Written as DNA, the CDR3 is TGCAGCGTTGAAGATCTTCAGCACGACAGGGAAAGCTCTGGGGCCAACGTCCTGACTTCC. The chain is built from TRBV29-1 and TRBJ2-6, with 7 bases lining up with TRBD1. There are 20 residues in the CDR3. With 0 bases clipped from V and 0 bases from J, the junction kept 14 bases outside the gene matches. Germline V gene data show CDR1 as SQVTM and CDR2 as ANQGSEA.

The chain employs TRBV6-4 and TRBJ2-7; 12 bases are shared with TRBD2. The J call could be wrong; TRBJ2-1 is a better fit for the DNA end. Per the germline V gene, CDR1 is MRHNA and CDR2 is SNTAGT. There are 14 residues in the CDR3. The CDR3 DNA is TGTGCCAGCAGTGTACTAGCGGGAGGCGATGAGCAGTTCTTC. Its translation: CASSVLAGGDEQFF.

This rearrangement joins TRBV29-1 to TRBJ2-2, with 7 positions matching TRBD2. The CDR3 length is 15 residues. Per germline, CDR1 SQVTM and CDR2 ANQGSEA. V dropped 6 bases and J dropped 6; count of bases not matched to a gene: 13. CDR3 sequence (DNA): TGCAGCGTCCGCGGGAGCCACCTAAATGCCGGGGAGCTGTTTTTT. This codes for CSVRGSHLNAGELFF.

V and J are TRBV7-9 and TRBJ1-3, with no clear D. CDR1 SEHNR and CDR2 FQNEAQ come from the germline V gene (reference sequence). Deletions cut 5 bases from V and 4 bases from J, with 15 bases between. The CDR3 spans 15 residues. The CDR3 DNA reads as TGTGCCAGCAGCCACACACCCTTCATCGGAAACACCATATATTTT. Translated: CASSHTPFIGNTIYF.

This clonotype appeared a few times. The chain is built from TRBV25-1 and TRBJ1-2; D is undetermined. V lost 2 bases and J 0 bases, leaving 7 bases between the germline ends. Germline values: CDR1 MGHDK, CDR2 SYGVNS. The CDR3 spans 14 residues. The CDR3 bases are TGTGCCAGCAGTGAAGCTGGGACTAACTATGGCTACACCTTC. It encodes CASSEAGTNYGYTF.

The gene calls are TRBV7-2 and TRBJ2-5; 8 bases are a match to TRBD1. Germline CDR1 SGHTA, CDR2 FQGNSA. The CDR3 sequence is 16 residues long. Losses at the gene ends were 5 bases for V and 4 bases for J; bases not matched to a gene: 12. For the CDR3, the DNA is TGTGCCAGCAGCCAAGTCCCGACAGGGGTAGGAGAGACCCAGTACTTC. This codes for CASSQVPTGVGETQYF. Full variable domain (outside the CDR3, taken from reference TRBV7-2 and TRBJ2-5): GAGVSQSPSNKVTEKGKDVELRCDPISGHTALYWYRQSLGQGLEFLIYFQGNSAPDKSGLPSDRFSAERTGGSVSTLTIQRTQQEDSAVYLCASSQVPTGVGETQYFGPGTRLLVL.

Comment on this clonotype: A read error may be the cause here, since a much bigger clone is one base away. The CDR3 spells CAIKDRYSPLHF. The CDR3 DNA sequence: TGTGCCATCAAGGACCGCTATTCACCCCTCCACTTT. The chain links TRBV10-3 to TRBJ1-6; unclear D gene. The CDR3 runs 12 residues. Germline V gene lookup returns CDR1 ENHRY and CDR2 SYGVKD. V was clipped by 7 bases and J by 8 bases, with 9 bases between them.

The gene calls are TRBV29-1 and TRBJ2-7; 7 bases agree with TRBD2. This CDR3 comprises 14 residues. CDR1 is SQVTM, CDR2 ANQGSEA, per germline. Trimming at V came to 6 bases and at J to 0 bases, leaving 8 bases not matched to a gene. For the CDR3, the DNA is TGCAGCGTGAGTGGGCTAGCGGCCTCCTACGAGCAGTACTTC. Translation gives CSVSGLAASYEQYF.

This clonotype was picked up a small number of times. The rearrangement uses TRBV2 and TRBJ1-4; D is perhaps TRBD1 (6 bases). The CDR3 sequence is 15 residues long. The ends were cut back, 4 bases at V and 6 bases at J, with 15 bases in the middle. Germline CDR1 and CDR2: SNHLY and FYNNEI. The chain's CDR3 is CASSGSWDTYEKLFF. The CDR3 nucleotides are TGTGCCAGCAGTGGGAGCTGGGACACTTATGAAAAACTGTTTTTT.

This clonotype occurred a few times. J is TRBJ1-5 and V is TRBV11-2, with a tentative D call TRBD1 (6 bases). Germline CDR1 reads SGHAT; CDR2 reads FQNNGV. V shed 5 bases and J shed 2 bases, with 13 bases lying between them. CDR3 length: 15 amino acids. The CDR3 nucleotides are TGTGCCAGCAGCGCGGGGGGCTTGGGCAATCAGCCCCAGCATTTT. This gives the protein CASSAGGLGNQPQHF.

The V gene is TRBV10-3, the J gene TRBJ1-4; TRBD1 matches at 8 bases. The germline V gene has CDR1 ENHRY and CDR2 SYGVKD. The CDR3 totals 17 residues. The V gene end was trimmed by 0 bases and the J gene end by 4 bases; junction bases not matched to a gene: 7. CDR3 sequence reads: CAISESATGAINEKLFF. The CDR3, as DNA: TGTGCCATCAGTGAGTCGGCGACAGGGGCCATTAATGAAAAACTGTTTTTT.